This T cell receptor beta chain was identified in a study of CXCR3-negative and CXCR3-positive naive CD8 T cells. TRB cDNA was prepared as libraries by UMI-labeled 5' RACE. TCRdb reprocessed the 5' RACE reads, keeping one entry per CDR3 protein, no DNA. The sample totals more than 45,000 distinct CDR3 sequences. From germline, CDR1 is MNHEY and CDR2 SVGAGI. The CDR3 is 15 residues long. The sequenced sample consisted of naive CXCR3- CD8+ T cells from blood. Subset reported: CD45RO-CCR7+CD27+CD95- naive CD8+ T cells lacking CXCR3 (TNR3-). This rearrangement joins TRBV6-5 to TRBJ1-5; TCRdb picks TRBD1, but there is no DNA to check that call. This clonotype was obtained from a human donor in good health. Some clones in this sample may be carry-over from other donors' samples. CDR3 sequence: CASSTSDRVNQPQHF.